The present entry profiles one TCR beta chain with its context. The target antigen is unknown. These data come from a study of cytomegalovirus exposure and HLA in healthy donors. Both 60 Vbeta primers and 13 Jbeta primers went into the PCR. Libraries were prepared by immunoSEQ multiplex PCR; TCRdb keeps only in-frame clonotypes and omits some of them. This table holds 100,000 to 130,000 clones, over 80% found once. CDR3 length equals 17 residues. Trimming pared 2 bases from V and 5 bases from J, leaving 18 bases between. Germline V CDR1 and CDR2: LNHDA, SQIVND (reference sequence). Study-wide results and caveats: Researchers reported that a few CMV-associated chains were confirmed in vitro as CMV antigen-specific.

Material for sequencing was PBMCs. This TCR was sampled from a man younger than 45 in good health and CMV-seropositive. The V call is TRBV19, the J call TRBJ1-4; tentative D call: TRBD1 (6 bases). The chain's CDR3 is CASSIPNSGTQNEKLFF. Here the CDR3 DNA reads TGTGCCAGTAGTATACCGAACTCCGGGACACAGAATGAAAAACTGTTTTTT.